Listed below are T cell receptor beta chains from one sample, sequenced in a study of blood T cell repertoires in COVID-19. The repertoire was sequenced with immunoSEQ multiplex PCR; TCRdb's copy has only in-frame clones and lacks some. The sample comprises over 150,000 clones, roughly four fifths of which are singletons, and more than 5.5% rests with the top ten. Sequenced: PBMCs or T cells enriched from blood (not recorded which). These receptors originate from a man aged 45-60 years who had recovered from COVID-19. The CDR3 runs from the conserved cysteine through the conserved F or W. A D gene is named only where the DNA matches it firmly. Clone size is not always given. Where it is, it says once, few, many or a class for expanded clones.

-	TRBV19	-	TRBJ1-5	CASRNGRNQPQHF	TGTGCCAGTAGGAACGGGAGGAATCAGCCCCAGCATTTT
-	TRBV6-2/TRBV6-3	-	TRBJ2-3	CASSSTHTQYF	TGTGCCAGCAGTTCGACTCATACGCAGTATTTT
-	TRBV9	TRBD2	TRBJ2-3	CASSPGLGTDTQYF	TGTGCCAGCAGCCCCGGACTAGGGACAGATACGCAGTATTTT
-	TRBV6-5	-	TRBJ2-7	CASSLSSQIHEQYF	TGTGCCAGCAGCCTCTCCAGTCAGATCCACGAGCAGTACTTC
-	TRBV7-9	TRBD1	TRBJ1-4	CASSTGTGKNEKLFF	TGTGCCAGCAGCACGGGGACAGGGAAGAATGAAAAACTGTTTTTT
-	TRBV29-1	-	TRBJ2-1	CSVDFQTDEQFF	TGCAGCGTTGATTTCCAGACAGACGAGCAGTTCTTC
-	TRBV7-2	-	TRBJ1-5	CASSLGTAQNQPQHF	TGTGCCAGCAGCTTAGGTACAGCCCAGAATCAGCCCCAGCATTTT
-	TRBV19	-	TRBJ1-3	CASSFPRGGNTIYF	TGTGCCAGTAGTTTTCCTAGGGGTGGAAACACCATATATTTT
-	TRBV6-4	-	TRBJ1-2	CASSRGRDYGYTF	TGTGCCAGCTCCAGGGGAAGGGACTATGGCTACACCTTC
-	TRBV6-2/TRBV6-3	-	TRBJ1-1	CASSYSRQLNTEAFF	TGTGCCAGCAGTTACTCGCGACAGCTGAACACTGAAGCTTTCTTT
few	TRBV19	-	TRBJ2-1	CASSLRRGGDEQFF	TGTGCCAGTAGTCTCCGAAGGGGGGGGGATGAGCAGTTCTTC
-	TRBV4-2	-	TRBJ1-6	CASSQEDFYRVDNSPLHF	TGTGCCAGCAGCCAAGAGGATTTCTACAGGGTCGATAATTCACCCCTCCACTTT
-	TRBV10-3	-	TRBJ2-4	CASSPSEAKNIQYF	TGTGCCTCCTCTCCAAGTGAGGCCAAAAACATTCAGTACTTC
few	TRBV9	TRBD1	TRBJ2-5	CASSRTGTGETQYF	TGTGCCAGCAGCAGGACAGGGACGGGAGAGACCCAGTACTTC
-	TRBV5-1	TRBD2	TRBJ2-3	CASSLAGTSGTDTQYF	TGCGCCAGCAGCTTGGCCGGGACTAGCGGCACAGATACGCAGTATTTT
-	TRBV27	TRBD1	TRBJ1-6	CASSLSRDRGNSPLHF	TGTGCCAGCAGTTTATCACGGGACAGGGGCAATTCACCCCTCCACTTT
-	TRBV5-8	TRBD1	TRBJ1-5	CASSWGQGERQPQHF	TGTGCCAGCAGCTGGGGACAGGGGGAGCGTCAGCCCCAGCATTTT
few	TRBV6-2/TRBV6-3	-	TRBJ2-7	CASSPQRSSYEQYF	TGTGCCAGCAGTCCACAACGATCCTCCTACGAGCAGTACTTC
-	TRBV18	-	TRBJ1-2	CASSRARGLKDYGYTF	TGTGCCAGCTCACGCGCTCGCGGACTGAAGGACTATGGCTACACCTTC
-	TRBV7-2	-	TRBJ2-7	CASSLGDSIYEQYF	TGTGCCAGCAGCTTAGGCGATTCAATATACGAGCAGTACTTC
-	TRBV3-1/TRBV3-2	TRBD1	TRBJ1-2	CASSRLGQGGWYGYTF	TGTGCCAGCAGCCGCCTCGGACAGGGTGGTTGGTATGGCTACACCTTC
-	TRBV29-1	-	TRBJ1-1	CSSAGGTEAFF	TGCAGCTCTGCGGGGGGCACTGAAGCTTTCTTT
-	TRBV15	-	TRBJ2-5	CATSRDSETQYF	TGTGCCACCAGCAGAGATTCTGAGACCCAGTACTTC
-	TRBV19	TRBD1	TRBJ2-3	CASSELGQGGDTQYF	TGTGCCAGTAGTGAACTGGGACAGGGTGGAGATACGCAGTATTTT
-	TRBV10-3	-	TRBJ2-7	CAISEFSPGGEQYF	TGTGCCATCAGTGAGTTTTCCCCCGGGGGTGAGCAGTACTTC
-	TRBV6-5	-	TRBJ2-5	CAGSQGRQETQYF	TGTGCCGGATCTCAGGGGCGTCAAGAGACCCAGTACTTC
once	TRBV6-5	-	TRBJ2-3	CASNSYGGAQYF	TGTGCCAGCAACAGCTACGGAGGAGCGCAGTATTTT
-	TRBV30	-	TRBJ1-5	CAWATGNNQPQHF	TGTGCCTGGGCAACAGGAAACAATCAGCCCCAGCATTTT
-	TRBV3-1/TRBV3-2	-	TRBJ1-5	CASSQGALGHQPQHF	TGTGCCAGCAGCCAGGGGGCACTGGGACATCAGCCCCAGCATTTT
-	TRBV3-1/TRBV3-2	-	TRBJ1-4	CASSQEVWGRFNEKLFF	TGTGCCAGCAGCCAAGAGGTATGGGGCAGATTTAATGAAAAACTGTTTTTT
-	TRBV9	-	TRBJ2-1	CASSKRPGRGSYNEQFF	TGTGCCAGCAGCAAACGTCCGGGTCGCGGCTCCTACAATGAGCAGTTCTTC
-	TRBV19	-	TRBJ1-1	CASSVNGLTEAFF	TGTGCCAGTAGTGTCAATGGCTTGACTGAAGCTTTCTTT
few	TRBV5-1	-	TRBJ1-1	CASSFYRRGTEAFF	TGCGCCAGCAGCTTCTACAGGCGTGGCACTGAAGCTTTCTTT
-	TRBV14	TRBD1	TRBJ1-1	CASSQAKGGREAFF	TGTGCCAGCAGCCAAGCAAAAGGGGGCAGGGAAGCTTTCTTT
-	TRBV27	-	TRBJ1-6	CASSLLATGGNSPLHF	TGTGCCAGCAGTTTATTGGCGACAGGCGGTAATTCACCCCTCCACTTT
-	TRBV9	TRBD1	TRBJ1-1	CASGQGPNTEAFF	TGTGCCAGCGGACAGGGACCAAACACTGAAGCTTTCTTT
-	TRBV19	-	TRBJ1-6	CASSMGRGISPLHF	TGTGCCAGTAGTATGGGGCGCGGCATCTCACCCCTCCACTTT
-	TRBV6-5	-	TRBJ2-3	CASKDGELNTDTQYF	TGTGCCAGCAAAGATGGTGAACTAAACACAGATACGCAGTATTTT
-	TRBV9	-	TRBJ2-3	CAIDTDTQYF	TGTGCCATAGATACAGATACGCAGTATTTT
-	TRBV11-2	-	TRBJ2-2	CASSLEPGSGELFF	TGTGCCAGCAGCTTAGAACCGGGGTCCGGGGAGCTGTTTTTT
once	TRBV19	TRBD2	TRBJ2-1	CASSIGGDYYNEQFF	TGTGCCAGTAGTATAGGGGGGGACTACTACAATGAGCAGTTCTTC
few	TRBV4-3	-	TRBJ1-2	CASSQRGLQGPINYGYTF	TGCGCCAGCAGCCAAAGGGGGTTACAGGGTCCTATTAACTATGGCTACACCTTC
-	TRBV27	TRBD1	TRBJ1-2	CASSSGDRVAVGYGYTF	TGTGCCAGCAGTTCCGGGGACAGGGTCGCGGTCGGCTATGGCTACACCTTC
-	TRBV5-1	-	TRBJ1-6	CASSLGDTYNSPLHF	TGCGCCAGCAGCTTGGGCGACACCTATAATTCACCCCTCCACTTT
-	TRBV5-1	-	TRBJ2-3	CASSLGGLSSTDTQYF	TGCGCCAGCAGCTTGGGCGGACTGAGTAGCACAGATACGCAGTATTTT
-	TRBV11-2	TRBD1	TRBJ2-1	CASSLVGQGTNEQFF	TGTGCCAGCAGCTTAGTAGGACAGGGGACCAATGAGCAGTTCTTC
-	TRBV15	TRBD1	TRBJ2-7	CATSTGQGEYEQYF	TGTGCCACCAGCACGGGACAGGGGGAGTACGAGCAGTACTTC
-	TRBV3-1/TRBV3-2	-	TRBJ1-3	CASSQRGTRGNTIYF	TGTGCCAGCAGCCAAAGGGGAACCAGGGGAAACACCATATATTTT
-	TRBV7-2	TRBD1	TRBJ2-7	CASSRTGDSYEQYF	TGTGCCAGCAGCCGGACAGGCGACTCCTACGAGCAGTACTTC
-	TRBV5-4	-	TRBJ1-6	CASSRGLSGYSPLHF	TGTGCCAGCAGTCGAGGGCTTTCCGGATATTCACCCCTCCACTTT
many	TRBV9	TRBD1	TRBJ1-1	CASSVEAGGREAFF	TGTGCCAGCAGCGTAGAAGCAGGGGGAAGGGAAGCTTTCTTT
few	TRBV7-9	-	TRBJ2-1	CASSPKEGTAYNEQFF	TGTGCCAGCAGCCCAAAGGAGGGGACAGCCTACAATGAGCAGTTCTTC
-	TRBV19	-	TRBJ2-3	CASSMRRVGDTQYF	TGTGCCAGTAGTATGCGCAGGGTGGGAGATACGCAGTATTTT
few	TRBV29-1	-	TRBJ1-3	CSFRGPYSGNTIYF	TGCAGCTTCAGGGGTCCATACTCTGGAAACACCATATATTTT
-	TRBV2	-	TRBJ2-5	CASSPSGPQETQYF	TGTGCCAGCAGCCCCAGCGGACCCCAAGAGACCCAGTACTTC